These T cell receptor beta chains were read from a single sample in a study of memory CD8 T cells in hepatitis C reinfection. This table comes from immunoSEQ multiplex PCR, and its TCRdb copy is limited to in-frame clones, with some not included. The data hold approximately 6,300 clones, with around 91% observed a single time. Input material: naive CD8+ T cells sorted from blood. Receptor source: a man aged 45-60 years with hepatitis C virus infection. CDR3s include the opening cysteine and the closing phenylalanine or tryptophan. D genes are given only for firm matches.

v_gene,j_gene,d_gene,CDR3aa
TRBV6-1,TRBJ2-7,TRBD2,CASSQELAGDYEQYF
TRBV7-9,TRBJ2-5,.,CASSQSWGEETQYF
TRBV6-5,TRBJ2-2,.,CASSYGVAQNTGELFF
TRBV19,TRBJ1-1,.,CASSTGHVNTEAFF
TRBV11-2,TRBJ1-4,.,CASSLEGAGDYEKLFF
TRBV9,TRBJ2-2,.,CASSQGGGELFF
TRBV9,TRBJ2-7,TRBD2,CASSVSGREGDEQYF
TRBV27,TRBJ2-3,TRBD2,CASSTRLAERTDTQYF
TRBV11-2,TRBJ2-5,TRBD1,CASSDRDRGETQYF
TRBV7-9,TRBJ2-2,.,CASSLGGTTGELFF
TRBV6-5,TRBJ2-2,.,CASSYKHTGELFF
TRBV5-5,TRBJ1-2,.,CASSLASDTYYGYTF
TRBV9,TRBJ1-3,TRBD1,CASSVAGGTGNTIYF
TRBV7-6,TRBJ2-3,TRBD2,CASSLAGGRWTDTQYF
TRBV28,TRBJ1-1,.,CASSFKAGWTEAFF
TRBV19,TRBJ2-2,TRBD2,CASSILAGTNTGELFF
TRBV11-3,TRBJ1-1,.,CASSPWGGLNTEAFF
TRBV6-5,TRBJ1-1,.,CASSYSLGDEAFF
TRBV9,TRBJ1-4,TRBD1,CASSVAGQGREKLFF
TRBV28,TRBJ1-2,.,CASSPGDYTNYGYTF
TRBV7-6,.,TRBD1,CASSLEQGVSYEQYF
TRBV5-6,TRBJ2-7,TRBD1,CASSLMGQGGEQYF
TRBV28,TRBJ2-3,.,CASSPGVDTQYF
TRBV4-2,TRBJ1-5,TRBD1,CASSQEGTGGSQPQHF
TRBV4-3,TRBJ2-1,TRBD1,CASSQHGTGGADEQFF
TRBV19,TRBJ1-1,.,CASSPGGGNTEAFF
TRBV4-1,TRBJ2-7,TRBD1,CASSLRGTGVLEQYF
TRBV7-9,TRBJ2-5,TRBD2,CASIPGTSGLQETQYF
TRBV18,TRBJ2-7,TRBD1,CASSPSPGQGSHEQYF
TRBV6-5,TRBJ2-2,.,CASSRGGTGELFF
TRBV28,TRBJ2-7,TRBD1,CASSFPSTGTGEYEQYF
TRBV7-9,TRBJ1-1,.,CASSLVNTNTEAFF
TRBV9,TRBJ2-1,TRBD2,CASSVSLAAGTNNEQFF
TRBV6-5,TRBJ1-3,.,CASSYGSGNTIYF
TRBV7-9,TRBJ1-1,.,CASSLTGEAFF
TRBV5-4,TRBJ2-3,TRBD2,CASSRCVLAGDIDCTDTQYF
TRBV12-5,TRBJ2-3,.,CASGLYGSTDTQYF
TRBV7-6,TRBJ2-1,TRBD2,CASSLAGGDEQFF
TRBV15,TRBJ1-1,.,CATSRQDLTEAFF
TRBV13,TRBJ2-1,TRBD2,CASSLTSGNYNEQFF
TRBV29-1,TRBJ2-1,TRBD2,CSVEWEGRDEQFF
TRBV5-1,TRBJ2-5,.,CASSLTGIQETQYF